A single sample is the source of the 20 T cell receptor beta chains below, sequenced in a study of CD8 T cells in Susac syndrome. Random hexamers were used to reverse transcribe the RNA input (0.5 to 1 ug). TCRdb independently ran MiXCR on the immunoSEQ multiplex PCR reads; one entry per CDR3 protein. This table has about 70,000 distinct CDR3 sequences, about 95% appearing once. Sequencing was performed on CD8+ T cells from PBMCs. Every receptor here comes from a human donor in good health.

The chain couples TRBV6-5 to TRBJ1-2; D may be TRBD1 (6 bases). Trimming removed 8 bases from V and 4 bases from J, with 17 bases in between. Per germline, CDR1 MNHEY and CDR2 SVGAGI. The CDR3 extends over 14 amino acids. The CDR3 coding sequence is TGTGCCAGCTCCCTTGGGGGGGCGCGCTATGGCTACACCTTC. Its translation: CASSLGGARYGYTF.

CDR3 residues: CASSRPFLVNTEAFF. CDR3 DNA: TGCGCCAGCAGCCGTCCTTTTCTGGTGAACACTGAAGCTTTCTTT. This chain links TRBV4-1 with TRBJ1-1; the D is unclear. This CDR3 is built from 15 residues. Germline CDR1 and CDR2: MGHRA and YSYEKL. V shed 4 bases and J shed 0 bases, with 12 bases lying between them.

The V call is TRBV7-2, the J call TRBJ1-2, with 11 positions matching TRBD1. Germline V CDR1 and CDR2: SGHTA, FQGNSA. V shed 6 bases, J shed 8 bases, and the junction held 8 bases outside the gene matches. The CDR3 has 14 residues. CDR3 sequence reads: CASRTGQGAGGYTF. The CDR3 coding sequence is TGTGCCAGCAGGACAGGACAGGGGGCAGGAGGCTACACCTTC.

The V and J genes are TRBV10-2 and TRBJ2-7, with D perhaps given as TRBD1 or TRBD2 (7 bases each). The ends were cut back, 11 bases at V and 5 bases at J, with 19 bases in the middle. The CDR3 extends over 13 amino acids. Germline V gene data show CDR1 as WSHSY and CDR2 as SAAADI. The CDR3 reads CAAAGRGGHEQYF. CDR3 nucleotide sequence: TGCGCCGCGGCAGGCAGGGGGGGCCACGAGCAGTACTTC.

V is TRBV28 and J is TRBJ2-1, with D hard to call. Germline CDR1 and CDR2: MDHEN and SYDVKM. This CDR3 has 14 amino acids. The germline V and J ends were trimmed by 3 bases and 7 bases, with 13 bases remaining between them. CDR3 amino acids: CASSFEALANEQFF. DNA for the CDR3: TGTGCCAGCAGTTTTGAGGCCCTTGCTAATGAGCAGTTCTTC. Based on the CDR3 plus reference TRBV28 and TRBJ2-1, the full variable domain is DVKVTQSSRYLVKRTGEKVFLECVQDMDHENMFWYRQDPGLGLRLIYFSYDVKMKEKGDIPEGYSVSREKKERFSLILESASTNQTSMYLCASSFEALANEQFFGPGTRLTVL.

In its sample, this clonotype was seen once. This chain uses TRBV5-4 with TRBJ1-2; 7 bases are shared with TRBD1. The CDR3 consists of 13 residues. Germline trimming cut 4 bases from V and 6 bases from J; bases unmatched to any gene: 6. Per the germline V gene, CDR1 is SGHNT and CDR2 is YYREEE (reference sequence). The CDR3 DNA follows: TGTGCCAGCAGCCGAGGGGGCGCAGATGGCTACACCTTC. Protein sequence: CASSRGGADGYTF.

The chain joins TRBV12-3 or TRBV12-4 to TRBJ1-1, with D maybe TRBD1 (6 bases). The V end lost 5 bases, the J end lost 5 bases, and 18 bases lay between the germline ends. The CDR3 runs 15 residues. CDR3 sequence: CASSLDFDRRTEAFF. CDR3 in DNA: TGTGCCAGCAGTCTCGACTTCGACAGGCGGACTGAAGCTTTCTTT.

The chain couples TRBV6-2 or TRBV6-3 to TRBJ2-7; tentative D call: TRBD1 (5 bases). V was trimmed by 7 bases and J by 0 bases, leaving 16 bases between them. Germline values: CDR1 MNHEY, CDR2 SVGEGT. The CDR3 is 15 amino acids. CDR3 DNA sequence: TGTGCCAGCACCAGACAGACTGTGAGCTCCTACGAGCAGTACGTC. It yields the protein CASTRQTVSSYEQYV.

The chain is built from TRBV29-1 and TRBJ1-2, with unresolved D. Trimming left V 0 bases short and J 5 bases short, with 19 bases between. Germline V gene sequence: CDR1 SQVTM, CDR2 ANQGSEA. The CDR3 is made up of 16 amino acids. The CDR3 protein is CSVEDRLQKLLYGYTF. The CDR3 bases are TGCAGCGTTGAAGATAGACTCCAAAAATTGCTATATGGCTACACCTTC.

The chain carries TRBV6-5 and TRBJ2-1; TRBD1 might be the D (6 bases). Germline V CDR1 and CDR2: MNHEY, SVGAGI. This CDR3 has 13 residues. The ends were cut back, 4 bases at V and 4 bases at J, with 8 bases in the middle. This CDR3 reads CASSWDKYNEQFF. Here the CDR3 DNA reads TGTGCCAGCAGTTGGGACAAGTACAATGAGCAGTTCTTC.

DNA of the CDR3: TGTGCCAGCAGTTCTGGTGGACGGGTTGAAAAATCTGGGGCCAACGTCCTGACTTTC. Amino acid sequence: CASSSGGRVEKSGANVLTF. V usage is TRBV12-3 or TRBV12-4 and J usage is TRBJ2-6, with unresolved D. The CDR3 has 19 residues. V dropped 4 bases and J dropped 1 base, with 20 bases sitting between them.

CDR3 sequence reads: CATSPIHGTNQPQHF. The CDR3, as DNA: TGTGCCACCAGCCCGATTCACGGTACCAATCAGCCCCAGCATTTT. The rearrangement joins TRBV15 to TRBJ1-5; D is ambiguous. The CDR3 contains 15 residues. Between the trimmed V and J ends, which lost 5 bases and 3 bases, there was a span of 14 bases. Germline V lookup: CDR1 LNHNV, CDR2 YYDKDF (reference sequence).

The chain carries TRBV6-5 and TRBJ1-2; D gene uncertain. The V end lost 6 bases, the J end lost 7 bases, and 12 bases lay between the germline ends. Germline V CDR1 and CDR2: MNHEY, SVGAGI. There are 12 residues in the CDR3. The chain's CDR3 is CASRLTWGGYTF. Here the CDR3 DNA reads TGTGCCAGCAGGCTGACCTGGGGTGGCTACACCTTC.

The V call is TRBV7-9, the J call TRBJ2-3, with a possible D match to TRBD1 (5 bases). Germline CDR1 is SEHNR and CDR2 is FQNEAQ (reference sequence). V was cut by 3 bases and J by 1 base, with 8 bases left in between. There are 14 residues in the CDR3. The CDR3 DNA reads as TGTGCCAGCAGCTTGACAGCCCGCACAGATACGCAGTATTTT. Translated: CASSLTARTDTQYF. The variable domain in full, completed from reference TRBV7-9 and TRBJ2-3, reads DTGVSQNPRHKITKRGQNVTFRCDPISEHNRLYWYRQTLGQGPEFLTYFQNEAQLEKSRLLSDRFSAERPKGSFSTLEIQRTEQGDSAMYLCASSLTARTDTQYFGPGTRLTVL.

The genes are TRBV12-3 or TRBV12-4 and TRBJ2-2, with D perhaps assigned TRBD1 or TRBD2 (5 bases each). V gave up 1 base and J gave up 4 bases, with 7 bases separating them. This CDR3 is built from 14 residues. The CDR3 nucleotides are TGTGCCAGCAGTTTAGGGGGGTTCACCGGGGAGCTGTTTTTT. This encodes CASSLGGFTGELFF.

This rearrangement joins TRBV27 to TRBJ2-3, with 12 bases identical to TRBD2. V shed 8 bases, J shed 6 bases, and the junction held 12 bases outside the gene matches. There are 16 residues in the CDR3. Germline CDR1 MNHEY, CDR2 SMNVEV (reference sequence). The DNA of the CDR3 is TGTGCCAGCGTCGGGCTAGCGGGGGGGAGAACGGATACGCAGTATTTT. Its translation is CASVGLAGGRTDTQYF.

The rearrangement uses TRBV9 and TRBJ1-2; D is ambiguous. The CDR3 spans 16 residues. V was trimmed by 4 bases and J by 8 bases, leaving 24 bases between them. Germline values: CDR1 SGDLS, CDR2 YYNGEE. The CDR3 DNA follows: TGTGCCAGCAGCCCGAGAGGGCAGGCGCTCGAGGAGGGCTACACCTTC. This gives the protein CASSPRGQALEEGYTF.

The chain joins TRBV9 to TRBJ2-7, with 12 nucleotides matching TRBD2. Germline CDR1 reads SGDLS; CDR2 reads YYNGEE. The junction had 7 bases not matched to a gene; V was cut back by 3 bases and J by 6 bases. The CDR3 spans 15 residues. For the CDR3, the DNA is TGTGCCAGCAGCGCGACTAGCGGGGGATCGCGCGAGCAGTACTTC. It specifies CASSATSGGSREQYF.

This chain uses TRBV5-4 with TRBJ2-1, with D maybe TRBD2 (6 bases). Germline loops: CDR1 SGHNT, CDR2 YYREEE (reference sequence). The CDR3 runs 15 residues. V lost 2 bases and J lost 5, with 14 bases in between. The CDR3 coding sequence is TGTGCCAGCAGCTTTAGGAGGGAGCCACACAATGAGCAGTTCTTC. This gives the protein CASSFRREPHNEQFF.

This CDR3 is CASSLAGARGEQYF. DNA for the CDR3: TGTGCCAGCAGTTTGGCGGGGGCGCGAGGGGAGCAGTACTTC. The chain joins TRBV13 to TRBJ2-7; perhaps TRBD2 as D (7 bases). CDR3 size: 14 residues. Trimming shortened V by 6 bases and J by 7 bases, and 19 bases separated the two germline ends. Germline V gene sequence: CDR1 PRHDT, CDR2 FYEKMQ (reference sequence).